This record covers a single T cell receptor beta chain. Profiling relied on immunoSEQ multiplex PCR, and the TCRdb table lists in-frame clones only, not all of them. This table holds hundreds of thousands of clones, 75% to 90% found once. The data are from a study of blood T cell repertoires in COVID-19. Study information: The analysed material was cDNA or gDNA that came from T cells, B-cell-depleted T cells, or PBMCs.

Participant reports of clinical history set cohort assignment. Germline V gene sequence: CDR1 KGHDR, CDR2 SFDVKD. CDR3 size: 13 residues. V was pared by 5 bases and J by 5 bases, with 0 bases of the junction left unmatched. The chain joins TRBV24-1 to TRBJ2-2; TRBD1 aligns across 8 bases. The sequencing input was PBMCs or T cells enriched from blood (not recorded which). This sequence was found in a man between 25 and 39 years old who had recovered from COVID-19. The CDR3, as DNA: TGTGCCACCAGTGGACAGGGGACCGGGGAGCTGTTTTTT. Translating it yields CATSGQGTGELFF.